The source of this T cell receptor beta chain is a study of monozygotic twins with inflammatory bowel disease. TCRdb processed the 5' RACE reads again and assigns one entry to each CDR3 protein, with no DNA. Listed are around 220,000 distinct CDR3 sequences; less than 9% falls within the top ten. The CDR3 is 16 amino acids. Germline assignment: CDR1 MNHNS and CDR2 SASEGT. Whole-study findings and limits: The study found lower TCRbeta diversity (inverse Simpson) in IBD patients than in healthy co-twins.

As for this clonotype: Its cognate antigen is unknown.

What was sequenced was blood. The clonotype comes from a human donor with ulcerative colitis or Crohn's disease, or a healthy co-twin of an affected twin (not recorded which). The chain couples TRBV6-1 to TRBJ1-2; as DNA is missing, the TRBD1 call by TCRdb cannot be tested. CDR3 in amino acids: CASTERNGAGNYGYTF.